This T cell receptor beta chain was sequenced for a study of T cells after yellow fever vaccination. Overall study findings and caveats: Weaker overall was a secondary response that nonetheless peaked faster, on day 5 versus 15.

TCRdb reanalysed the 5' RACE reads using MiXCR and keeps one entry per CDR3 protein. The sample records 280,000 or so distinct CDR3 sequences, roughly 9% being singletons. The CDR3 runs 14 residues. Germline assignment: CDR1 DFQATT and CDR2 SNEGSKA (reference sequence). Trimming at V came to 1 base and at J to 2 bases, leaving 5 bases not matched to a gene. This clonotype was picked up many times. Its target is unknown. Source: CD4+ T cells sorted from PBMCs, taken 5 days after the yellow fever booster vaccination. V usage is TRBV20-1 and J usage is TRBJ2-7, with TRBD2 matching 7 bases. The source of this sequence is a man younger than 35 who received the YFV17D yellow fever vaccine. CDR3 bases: TGCAGTGCTAGAGGCCCTAGCGGTACCTACGAGCAGTACTTC. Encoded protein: CSARGPSGTYEQYF.